The rows below give T cell receptor beta chains drawn from one sample of a study of blood T cell repertoires in COVID-19. Data came from immunoSEQ multiplex PCR; TCRdb stores just in-frame clones and leaves some out. The sample has 250,000 to 400,000 clones; around 87% are singletons. The sequenced sample consisted of peripheral blood. The receptor set was obtained from a man in his fifties or sixties with active or convalescent COVID-19. Each CDR3 is given with its conserved first and last residue. D genes are given only for firm matches. The size field is filled for only some rows; it gives once, few, many or a size class.

TRBD2	TRBJ2-5	.	TRBV7-2	TGTGCCAGCAGCGCCGGGACTAGCGGGGGGGCCGGGGAGACCCAGTACTTC	CASSAGTSGGAGETQYF
.	TRBJ2-2	.	TRBV18	TGTGCCAGCTCACTAGACAGGACCGGGGAGCTGTTTTTT	CASSLDRTGELFF
.	TRBJ1-6	.	TRBV15	TGTGCCACCAGCAGAGACCGACACGATTCACCCCTCCACTTT	CATSRDRHDSPLHF
TRBD1	TRBJ1-4	few	TRBV9	TGTGCCAGCAGCTTCAGGGGGTCTAATGAAAAACTGTTTTTT	CASSFRGSNEKLFF
.	TRBJ2-1	.	TRBV3-1/TRBV3-2	TGTGCCAGCAGCCAAGGACTAGAGCATGAGCAGTTCTTC	CASSQGLEHEQFF
.	TRBJ2-5	.	TRBV28	TGTGCCAGCAGTTTAGGGACAACAGAGACCCAGTACTTC	CASSLGTTETQYF
.	TRBJ2-1	.	TRBV10-3	TGTGCCATCAGTGAGGGGGCAGTTCGGAATGAGCAGTTCTTC	CAISEGAVRNEQFF
TRBD1	TRBJ1-1	.	TRBV28	TGTGCCAGCAGTTTATGGGACAGGGTGAACACTGAAGCTTTCTTT	CASSLWDRVNTEAFF
.	TRBJ1-4	.	TRBV29-1	TGCAGCGCTCTAGATGAAAAACTGTTTTTT	CSALDEKLFF
TRBD1	TRBJ2-7	.	TRBV28	TGTGCCAGCAGGGGAGGACAGGGGTTATCCTACGAGCAGTACTTC	CASRGGQGLSYEQYF
.	TRBJ1-2	.	TRBV19	TGTGCCAGTGTCCCGGGGAGGGGAGGTTATGGCTACACCTTC	CASVPGRGGYGYTF
TRBD2	TRBJ2-6	.	TRBV28	TGTGCCAGCAGGCTAGCGGGAGCTGGGGCCAACGTCCTGACTTTC	CASRLAGAGANVLTF
.	TRBJ1-5	.	TRBV18	TGTGCCAGCTCACTATTAGGGGAACAGCCCCAGCATTTT	CASSLLGEQPQHF
.	TRBJ1-2	.	TRBV18	TGTGCCAGCTCATCTACTCGATCGGGGGACTATGGCTACACCTTC	CASSSTRSGDYGYTF
TRBD1	TRBJ1-2	.	TRBV5-1	TGCGCCAGCAAAGTGGGACAGGGGGCTTATGGCTACACCTTC	CASKVGQGAYGYTF
TRBD1	TRBJ1-4	.	TRBV5-5	TGTGCCAGCAGCGTGGACAGGGCTGAAAAACTGTTTTTT	CASSVDRAEKLFF
.	TRBJ2-7	.	TRBV6-5	TGTGCCAGCAGTTACGAGGCCGGCGTGCAGCAGTACTTC	CASSYEAGVQQYF
TRBD2	TRBJ2-1	.	TRBV9	TGTGCCAGCAGCGGAACAGGAGGAGCGGGGGACAATGAGCAGTTCTTC	CASSGTGGAGDNEQFF
TRBD1	TRBJ2-7	.	TRBV19	TGTGCCAGTCGCAGACAGGGGGGCTACGAGCAGTACTTC	CASRRQGGYEQYF
.	TRBJ1-5	.	TRBV12-3/TRBV12-4	TGTGCCAGCAGCCCAGGGGACCAGCCCCAGCATTTT	CASSPGDQPQHF
.	TRBJ1-5	.	TRBV30	TGTGCCTGGAGTGCGACGAAGAGGGAGCCCCAGCATTTT	CAWSATKREPQHF
.	TRBJ2-1	.	TRBV6-5	TGTGCCAGCAGTTACCTACAGGGTGGGTTGAATGAGCAGTTCTTC	CASSYLQGGLNEQFF
.	TRBJ2-3	.	TRBV15	TGTGCCACCAGCAGAGATTTTGCGGGGGCCTACACAGATACGCAGTATTTT	CATSRDFAGAYTDTQYF
TRBD2	TRBJ2-1	.	TRBV29-1	TGCAGCGCCTCCGGACTAGCGGGAGGCACCGATGAGCAGTTCTTC	CSASGLAGGTDEQFF
TRBD1	TRBJ2-7	.	TRBV5-1	TGCGCCAGCAGCGACGGACAGGGCGTCTCCTACGAGCAGTACTTC	CASSDGQGVSYEQYF
.	TRBJ2-7	once	TRBV12-3/TRBV12-4	TGTGCCAGCAGGTTGACTGACGAGCAGTACTTC	CASRLTDEQYF